This TCR beta chain was identified in a study of T-cell reconstitution after alpha-beta-depleted transplantation in children (TCRdb year 2016). As for the study more broadly: Using TCR repertoire profiling, the study followed T-cell immune reconstitution in a quantitative way in children after TCRalphabeta/CD19-depleted allogeneic hematopoietic cell transplantation. Results and caveats for the whole study, not just this receptor: About two months after transplant, the apparently early recovery of alphabetaT-cell counts reportedly depended on just several hundred clones that had expanded rapidly and came from non-depleted graft cells. In some patients, high TCRbeta diversity at day 60 was attributed to recipient T cells and intrathymic progenitors that had survived conditioning. Hyperexpanded clone frequencies declined over subsequent months; after one year, T-cell counts and TCRbeta diversity were mostly attributed to newly produced T cells.

As regards this clonotype: No antigen is known for it. No much larger clone is present one base from it, and per-base qualities are unavailable.

The germline V gene (reference sequence) yields GTSNPN for CDR1 and SVGIG for CDR2. The CDR3 goes from the cysteine to the phenylalanine over 11 residues. Just the 33-base CDR3 DNA is kept, in frame starting at base 1. V loses 2 bases, J loses 2 bases, and the germline ends lie 3 bases apart. The meaning of the sample's treatment or condition label: allogeneic hematopoietic cell transplantation with graft depleted of TCRalphabeta T cells and CD19 B cells. TCRalphabeta/CD19-depleted allogeneic hematopoietic cell grafts were given to the transplant recipients, all of whom were children. Library prep was done by PCR. Sequencing used an Illumina HiSeq 2500. TCR libraries were prepared with molecular barcoding, using unique molecular identifiers to normalize TCRbeta repertoire quantification. Using fastp at Q25 and MiXCR, TCRdb reprocessed the public reads and kept productive beta chains. Under each unique CDR3 protein, matching rows form one entry showing the most common genes and DNA. For this sample there are some 450,000 distinct CDR3 sequences; 43% appear just once. The ten biggest clones cover 27% of the sample.

The chain uses TRBV30 and TRBJ1-2, with the D gene uncertain. The sample here was PBMCs, taken before TCRalphabeta/CD19-depleted stem cell transplant. The receptor was isolated from a girl aged 2-9 years with aplastic anemia, due to receive a stem cell transplant. The CDR3 region reads CAWSSNYGYTF. The DNA reads TGTGCCTGGAGTTCGAACTATGGCTACACCTTC.